Detailed here is one TCR beta chain. Its antigen is still unknown. Naive and memory CD4+ T cells were cultured with CEF, then survey-sequenced. Assay: immunoSEQ multiplex PCR; the TCRdb copy retains only in-frame clones and omits some. The table lists about 47,000 clones, about four fifths of them singletons. Roughly 100,000 naive or memory CD4+ cells were cultured with CEF peptides for approximately eleven days. The data stem from a study of CD4 T cells in relation to SARS-CoV-2 and coronaviruses. Whole-study findings and limits: Crossreactive clones expanded significantly less to SARS-CoV-2 than monoreactive clones. No donor gave both pre-pandemic and post-infection samples.

V lost 4 bases and J 4 bases, leaving 9 bases between the germline ends. The germline V gene encodes CDR1 LNHDA and CDR2 SQIVND (reference sequence). The CDR3 length is 13 residues. The V and J genes are TRBV19 and TRBJ2-3; D uncertain. Material: naive CD4+ T cells from PBMCs, cultured in vitro. Subset meaning: naive CD4+ T cells isolated by negative enrichment. The origin of this receptor is an adult with COVID-19. DNA for the CDR3: TGTGCCAGTAGTACGCAGACACCAGATACGCAGTATTTT. Its protein product is CASSTQTPDTQYF.